This TCR beta chain was sequenced during a study of CD8+ T cells in alopecia areata. General study results and limits: Tofacitinib significantly decreased scalp clonality and expanded CD8+ clones among top 100.

Extracted RNA was reverse transcribed into cDNA, the sequencing template. TCRdb's table, derived via immunoSEQ multiplex PCR, lists solely in-frame clones and lacks some. The sample holds approximately 130,000 clones; about 59% are singletons and the top ten take around 5.7%. The sample's treatment: oral pan-JAK inhibitor, 5-10 mg twice daily. V was pared by 1 base and J by 10 bases, with 7 bases of the junction left unmatched. The CDR3 loop spans 14 amino acids. Germline V lookup: CDR1 SGHTA, CDR2 FQGNSA. Concerning this clone: Its antigen is unknown.

This TCR derives from a human donor with alopecia areata. The sequenced sample was CD4+ T cells sorted from blood, obtained at week 4, from a patient treated with tofacitinib. The chain is built from TRBV7-2 and TRBJ1-1; 9 nucleotides align to TRBD1. CDR3 nucleotide sequence: TGTGCCAGCAGCTTAGGGACAGGGGATTCAGGAGCTTTCTTT. Protein: CASSLGTGDSGAFF.